Presented here are 21 T cell receptor beta chains from one specimen sequenced in a study of blood T cell repertoires in COVID-19. Produced via immunoSEQ multiplex PCR; TCRdb's table is partial and in-frame only. This table has 150,000 to 200,000 clones, about four fifths appearing once. Specimen: peripheral blood. The receptor source for this set is an older woman with COVID-19, enrolled during active disease.

J is TRBJ2-2 and V is TRBV11-2, with a possible D match to TRBD2 (6 bases). Germline CDR1 and CDR2: SGHAT and FQNNGV. The CDR3 is 14 amino acids. The V and J ends lost 1 base and 6 bases respectively, with 9 bases between them. DNA for the CDR3: TGTGCCAGCAGCTTAGCAGGCGGGGCCGGGGAGCTGTTTTTT. This translates into CASSLAGGAGELFF.

This clone was recorded only once. The chain joins TRBV19 to TRBJ2-3, with TRBD2 identical over 8 bases. The CDR3 totals 15 residues. Germline V gives CDR1 LNHDA, CDR2 SQIVND (reference sequence). V was clipped by 6 bases and J by 2 bases; unmatched bases: 7. CDR3 nucleotides: TGTGCCAGTAGCCAAACTAGCGGATACACAGATACGCAGTATTTT. Protein: CASSQTSGYTDTQYF.

This rearrangement joins TRBV5-1 to TRBJ2-1, with 9 bases aligning to TRBD2. CDR1 and CDR2 from the germline V gene are SGHRS and YFSETQ. V gave up 0 bases and J gave up 5 bases; unmatched junction bases: 3. The CDR3 contains 15 residues. The CDR3 DNA sequence: TGCGCCAGCAGCTTGGACCTAGCGGGAAACAATGAGCAGTTCTTC. It encodes CASSLDLAGNNEQFF.

This sequence joins TRBV27 and TRBJ2-1; TRBD1 might be the D (6 bases). Trimming cost V 4 bases and J 4 bases, with 17 bases left between them. The CDR3 covers 16 residues. In germline, CDR1 is MNHEY, CDR2 SMNVEV (reference sequence). This CDR3 reads CASSWGQLGLYNEQFF. For the CDR3, the DNA is TGTGCCAGCAGTTGGGGGCAGCTTGGCCTATACAATGAGCAGTTCTTC.

This clone was detected once. The chain uses TRBV28 and TRBJ1-6; the match to TRBD1 covers 8 bases. CDR1 and CDR2 (germline): MDHEN, SYDVKM. CDR3 length: 19 residues. V trimming: 6 bases; J trimming: 0 bases; junction bases outside the gene matches: 13. CDR3 DNA sequence: TGTGCCAGCAGCTCGGGGACAGGCCATAAGAGCTCCTATAATTCACCCCTCCACTTT. Protein: CASSSGTGHKSSYNSPLHF.

This clone was observed at least ten times. The chain couples TRBV18 to TRBJ1-5; D unresolved. Germline V gene lookup returns CDR1 KGHSH and CDR2 LQKENI. This CDR3 has 17 amino acids. V dropped 0 bases and J dropped 1 base, with 13 bases sitting between them. The CDR3 DNA reads TGTGCCAGCTCACCACCCCAAGGACTCCGAAGCAATCAGCCCCAGCATTTT. Its translation is CASSPPQGLRSNQPQHF.

The chain couples TRBV4-1 to TRBJ1-3, with 8 bases fitting TRBD1. CDR1 is MGHRA and CDR2 is YSYEKL in the germline V gene. The ends lost 3 bases at V and 3 bases at J; junction bases unmatched: 7. The CDR3 spans 16 residues. CDR3 DNA: TGCGCCAGCAGCCAGGGACGACAGGGGTTTGGAAACACCATATATTTT. It encodes CASSQGRQGFGNTIYF.

The chain links TRBV18 to TRBJ2-2; 7 nucleotides match TRBD1. Germline CDR1 reads KGHSH; CDR2 reads LQKENI. There are 16 residues in the CDR3. The J segment lost 2 bases and the V segment lost 2 bases, leaving 5 bases of the junction unmatched. CDR3 residues: CASSPDTGVNTGELFF. The CDR3 bases are TGTGCCAGCTCACCAGACACAGGGGTTAACACCGGGGAGCTGTTTTTT.

The chain combines TRBV4-3 with TRBJ1-2, with D hard to call. Germline lookup yields CDR1 LGHNA and CDR2 YSLEER. This CDR3 has 15 amino acids. V was trimmed by 1 base and J by 5 bases, leaving 14 bases between them. For the CDR3, the DNA is TGCGCCAGCAGCCAAGGAGAGAGGGCCCAGTATGGCTACACCTTC. It specifies CASSQGERAQYGYTF.

The chain carries TRBV30 and TRBJ2-3; 11 positions agree with TRBD2. From germline, CDR1 is GTSNPN and CDR2 SVGIG (reference sequence). Trimming took 1 base from V and 5 from J; bases not matched to a gene: 11. The CDR3 spans 17 residues. The CDR3 sequence is CAWSGGALAGVRDTQYF. CDR3 in DNA: TGTGCCTGGAGTGGGGGCGCACTAGCGGGAGTTCGAGATACGCAGTATTTT.

The chain has TRBV5-1 and TRBJ2-3; possible D gene TRBD1, 6 bases. Germline assignment: CDR1 SGHRS and CDR2 YFSETQ. V was cut by 4 bases and J by 0 bases, with 9 bases left in between. This CDR3 spans 14 amino acids. The CDR3 is CASSQGHSTDTQYF. The CDR3 nucleotides read TGCGCCAGCAGCCAGGGACACAGCACAGATACGCAGTATTTT. Filled out from reference TRBV5-1 and TRBJ2-3, the complete variable domain reads KAGVTQTPRYLIKTRGQQVTLSCSPISGHRSVSWYQQTPGQGLQFLFEYFSETQRNKGNFPGRFSGRQFSNSRSEMNVSTLELGDSALYLCASSQGHSTDTQYFGPGTRLTVL.

The chain uses TRBV4-2 and TRBJ2-6, with a tentative D call TRBD1 (5 bases). The germline V gene encodes CDR1 LGHNA and CDR2 YNFKEQ. The germline V and J ends were trimmed by 0 bases and 0 bases, with 18 bases remaining between them. This CDR3 region has 20 residues. The CDR3 DNA reads TGTGCCAGCAGCCAAGATCAAAGTGGGGCCAACCCCTCTGGGGCCAACGTCCTGACTTTC. Encoded protein: CASSQDQSGANPSGANVLTF.

The V and J genes are TRBV6-5 and TRBJ2-3; 10 bases align to TRBD1. V shed 7 bases and J 3 bases; nucleotides not matched to a gene: 7. Germline V gene sequence: CDR1 MNHEY, CDR2 SVGAGI. CDR3 length equals 15 residues. CDR3 sequence (DNA): TGTGCCAGCACCACCGACAGGGGGCCAACAGATACGCAGTATTTT. The encoded protein is CASTTDRGPTDTQYF.

The V call is TRBV6-5, the J call TRBJ1-5, with 9 positions matching TRBD1. This CDR3 has 14 amino acids. The germline V gene has CDR1 MNHEY and CDR2 SVGAGI. J was trimmed by 9 bases and V by 7 bases; bases with no gene match: 10. As DNA, the CDR3 is TGTGCCAGCACCCGGGACAGGGAGTTCCCGCCCCAGCATTTT. Translating it yields CASTRDREFPPQHF.

The chain couples TRBV5-1 to TRBJ2-3, with a weak D call TRBD2 (5 bases). Trimming cost V 4 bases and J 5 bases, with 8 bases left between them. This CDR3 spans 12 amino acids. Germline CDR1 reads SGHRS; CDR2 reads YFSETQ. The CDR3 DNA reads TGCGCCAGCAGCACGGAGGTAGATACGCAGTATTTT. The encoded protein is CASSTEVDTQYF.

This chain links TRBV9 with TRBJ2-2, with 9 positions matching TRBD1. This CDR3 is built from 15 residues. Germline values: CDR1 SGDLS, CDR2 YYNGEE. After removal of 2 bases from V and 7 bases from J, the junction contained 6 bases not matched to a gene. The CDR3 region has the DNA TGTGCCAGCAGCGTCTCACAGGGGGCGCGCGGGGAGCTGTTTTTT. Amino acids: CASSVSQGARGELFF.

This sequence joins TRBV19 and TRBJ2-1; 9 bases map to TRBD1. CDR1 LNHDA and CDR2 SQIVND come from the germline V gene (reference sequence). This CDR3 has 15 amino acids. Unmatched junction bases numbered 4, after V lost 5 bases and J lost 2 bases. This chain's CDR3 is CASSSGQGPYNEQFF. The CDR3 coding sequence is TGTGCCAGTAGTTCCGGACAGGGGCCCTACAATGAGCAGTTCTTC.

The V gene is TRBV3-1 (or the pseudogene TRBV3-2), the J gene TRBJ1-2; 9 nucleotides line up with TRBD1. Trimming took 0 bases from V and 4 from J; bases not matched to a gene: 12. Germline-derived CDR1 and CDR2 are LGHDT and YNNKEL (reference sequence). This CDR3 is 18 amino acids long. CDR3 in amino acids: CASSQEGTGIGTGYGYTF. The CDR3 nucleotides read TGTGCCAGCAGCCAAGAGGGGACAGGGATTGGGACTGGCTATGGCTACACCTTC.

The gene calls are TRBV6-5 and TRBJ1-5; D uncertain. Germline values: CDR1 MNHEY, CDR2 SVGAGI. The V end was cut by 3 bases, the J end by 3 bases, with 12 bases between. This CDR3 contains 15 residues. The CDR3 loop is CASSYATTYNQPQHF. In nucleotides, the CDR3 is TGTGCCAGCAGTTATGCTACCACGTACAATCAGCCCCAGCATTTT.

The count of this clone is one. This sequence joins TRBV7-8 and TRBJ2-7, with 13 bases fitting TRBD2. V shed 3 bases, J shed 2 bases, and the junction held 4 bases outside the gene matches. The CDR3 runs to 16 residues. CDR1 is SGHVS, CDR2 FQNEAQ, per germline. In nucleotides, the CDR3 is TGTGCCAGCAGCTTGCCCGGGACTAGCGGGACCTACGAGCAGTACTTC. Translation gives CASSLPGTSGTYEQYF.

The chain carries TRBV7-2 and TRBJ1-1; maybe TRBD1 (5 bases). Germline CDR1 and CDR2: SGHTA and FQGNSA. The CDR3 runs 17 residues. V shed 2 bases and J shed 0 bases, with 16 bases lying between them. CDR3 sequence: CASSLLGQGLLNTEAFF. The CDR3 bases are TGTGCCAGCAGCTTATTGGGGCAGGGTCTTTTGAACACTGAAGCTTTCTTT.